This TCR beta chain was captured by sequencing in a study of blood T cell repertoires in COVID-19 (dated by TCRdb to 2020 to 2021). Some background on the complete study: The collaborator samples originated in the United States, Italy and Spain and spanned the acute and convalescent phases of COVID-19. The prospective study material was composed of cDNA or gDNA derived from T cells, B-cell-depleted T cells, or PBMCs. Subjects who had been exposed to COVID-19, were actively infected with it, or had recovered from it provided the deeply sampled blood TCRbeta repertoires that made up the dataset. The repertoires were released in a freely available public database intended as a resource for research on the immune response to SARS-CoV-2. Samples were obtained from the ongoing ImmuneRACE study (first 160 participants) and from about 1,300 subjects provided by 6 global collaborators. The sample metadata nearly always contained a de-identified subject ID, COVID-19 status, age in years and sex. Where available, HLA class I and class II types were taken from metadata supplied by the sample provider and were not determined by assay-based typing. Overall study results and their limits: Clinical and demographic metadata were provided uncurated, with the amount varying by source and participant.

Trimming leaves V shorter by 1 base and J shorter by 2 bases, with the junction holding 7 bases beyond the gene matches. Its CDR3 holds 16 amino acids, cysteine through phenylalanine. The entry retains the CDR3 DNA only, 48 bases that are in frame from base 1. The germline V gene (reference sequence) specifies LNHNV as CDR1 and YYDKDF as CDR2. TCRbeta CDR3 regions were amplified from genomic DNA by means of the immunoSEQ Assay, a bias-controlled multiplex PCR. On the study's bioinformatics: Nucleated cell counts per sample were estimated from amplification of reference gene primers within the assay. To quantify the absolute abundance of each unique TCRbeta CDR3 rearrangement, sequence reads were collapsed and filtered. Productive Simpson clonality was computed per sample as the square root of Simpson's diversity index over productive rearrangements. The table was pulled from immuneACCESS by TCRdb, which kept in-frame rearrangements only. Such tables lose some clones; where checked, under half of the loss comes from unresolved V genes, and the rest has no known cause. V and J calls and clone size are copied from that table; D and trimming were computed from the DNA. In all, the sample holds about 170,000 clones, and around 90% of those were seen once. Roughly 1.5% of the sample is held by the ten biggest clonotypes.

Collaborating institutions collected whole blood in K2EDTA tubes following their own protocols. For TCRbeta analysis, collaborators shipped samples in one of three forms: frozen whole blood, isolated PBMCs, or DNA extracted from either of those sample types. Regarding this clone: Its antigen is not yet known. Nothing much larger sits one base from this clone, and base qualities are not available.

The receptor comes from a woman in her fifties or sixties with acute or convalescent COVID-19. This chain is built from TRBV15 and TRBJ1-1; 7 central bases correspond to TRBD1. The sequenced sample consisted of peripheral blood. The CDR3 has the sequence CATSRVPGTVNTEAFF. Here is the DNA: TGTGCCACCAGCAGAGTTCCCGGGACAGTCAACACTGAAGCTTTCTTT.